Presented here are 22 T cell receptor beta chains from one specimen sequenced in a study of PD-L1 blockade in urothelial cancer. Produced via immunoSEQ multiplex PCR; TCRdb's table is partial and in-frame only. The sample consists of about 41,000 clones, about 88% of them appearing once. As to time point: peripheral blood 6 weeks after treatment start. The sequencing here drew on PBMCs, taken around atezolizumab (anti-PD-L1) treatment. The source of these receptors is a man aged 70 or older with urothelial cancer.

The chain links TRBV5-6 to TRBJ2-5; 8 nucleotides match TRBD2. V was pared by 0 bases and J by 4 bases, with 5 bases of the junction left unmatched. Germline assignment: CDR1 SGHDT and CDR2 YYEEEE. The CDR3 has 15 residues. The chain's CDR3 is CASSLEVAGRETQYF. The CDR3 coding sequence is TGTGCCAGCAGCTTGGAGGTAGCGGGACGAGAGACCCAGTACTTC.

The chain couples TRBV4-1 to TRBJ2-7, with TRBD1 matching 7 bases. Losses at the gene ends were 1 base for V and 0 bases for J; bases not matched to a gene: 3. The CDR3 spans 15 residues. Germline values: CDR1 MGHRA, CDR2 YSYEKL. The CDR3 here is CASSQVTGTSYEQYF. For the CDR3, the DNA is TGCGCCAGCAGCCAAGTGACAGGGACCTCCTACGAGCAGTACTTC.

The chain is built from TRBV19 and TRBJ2-5; possibly TRBD1 for D (6 bases). Germline loops: CDR1 LNHDA, CDR2 SQIVND (reference sequence). V lost 1 base and J lost 4, with 10 bases in between. This CDR3 has 14 amino acids. The CDR3 is CASSIGQARETQYF. In nucleotides, the CDR3 is TGTGCCAGTAGTATAGGACAGGCCAGAGAGACCCAGTACTTC.

DNA for the CDR3: TGTGCCAGCAAGACTCAGGGCCAGGGGGCTCGTCAGCCCCAGCATTTT. This gives the protein CASKTQGQGARQPQHF. J is TRBJ1-5 and V is TRBV19, with TRBD1 matching 8 bases. Looked up from germline, CDR1 is LNHDA and CDR2 is SQIVND (reference sequence). The CDR3 runs 16 residues. V lost 9 bases and J lost 6; bases outside the gene matches: 16.

V is TRBV9 and J is TRBJ2-1; TRBD2 aligns across 11 bases. The V gene's germline CDR1 is SGDLS and CDR2 YYNGEE. The CDR3 length is 16 residues. Unmatched junction bases numbered 6, after V lost 0 bases and J lost 7 bases. CDR3 sequence reads: CASSVELAGEINEQFF. CDR3 coding DNA: TGTGCCAGCAGCGTAGAACTAGCGGGAGAGATAAATGAGCAGTTCTTC.

This clone was seen a few times. J is TRBJ1-3 and V is TRBV29-1; D possibly corresponds to TRBD1 (5 bases). Germline CDR1 and CDR2: SQVTM and ANQGSEA. The CDR3 is made up of 13 amino acids. The V end lost 4 bases, the J end lost 4 bases, and 11 bases lay between the germline ends. The CDR3 protein is CSVGGWRGNTIYF. The CDR3 DNA reads as TGCAGCGTTGGGGGCTGGCGAGGAAACACCATATATTTT.

This chain links TRBV5-6 with TRBJ2-6; no definite D call. CDR1 SGHDT and CDR2 YYEEEE come from the germline V gene. CDR3 length: 15 residues. V lost 0 bases, J lost 0 bases, and 4 bases lay in between. For the CDR3, the DNA is TGTGCCAGCAGCTTGGGCAGCTCTGGGGCCAACGTCCTGACTTTC. This sequence encodes CASSLGSSGANVLTF.

The sample holds a few counts of this clone. The gene calls are TRBV6-5 and TRBJ1-2, with D possibly being TRBD1 (6 bases). V was pared by 5 bases and J by 8 bases, with 15 bases between. The V gene's germline CDR1 is MNHEY and CDR2 SVGAGI. CDR3 length: 13 amino acids. CDR3 region: CASSDRSRGGYTF. The DNA for the CDR3 is TGTGCCAGCAGTGACCGGTCCAGGGGAGGCTACACCTTC.

The rearrangement uses TRBV29-1 and TRBJ2-1; 9 bases are shared with TRBD2. The trim removed 8 bases at V and 15 bases at J, leaving 11 bases unmatched. The length of the CDR3 is 11 residues. The germline CDR1 and CDR2 sequences are SQVTM and ANQGSEA. CDR3 region: CSLRSSGVLFF. The CDR3 nucleotides are TGCAGCTTGCGGTCTAGCGGGGTCCTGTTCTTC.

J is TRBJ2-2 and V is TRBV11-2; D gene unclear. Germline V CDR1 and CDR2: SGHAT, FQNNGV. Trimming took 5 bases from V and 0 from J, leaving 10 bases between them. This CDR3 has 15 amino acids. CDR3 DNA sequence: TGTGCCAGCAGCGTAGGACGGGCGAACACCGGGGAGCTGTTTTTT. As protein: CASSVGRANTGELFF. Full variable domain (missing parts from reference TRBV11-2 and TRBJ2-2): EAGVAQSPRYKIIEKRQSVAFWCNPISGHATLYWYQQILGQGPKLLIQFQNNGVVDDSQLPKDRFSAERLKGVDSTLKIQPAKLEDSAVYLCASSVGRANTGELFFGEGSRLTVL.

The rearrangement joins TRBV18 to TRBJ2-3; 7 bases are a match to TRBD1. The CDR3 is 16 amino acids. Germline values: CDR1 KGHSH, CDR2 LQKENI. Trimming cost V 6 bases and J 3 bases; bases outside gene matches: 12. The CDR3 DNA follows: TGTGCCAGCTCCCCTTGGGCAGGGGGTGAAACAGATACGCAGTATTTT. This encodes CASSPWAGGETDTQYF.

This clone was observed a single time. V is TRBV6-1 and J is TRBJ1-1; TRBD1 matches 9 bases. The CDR3 consists of 14 residues. After removal of 5 bases from V and 3 bases from J, the junction contained 4 bases not matched to a gene. Per germline, CDR1 MNHNS and CDR2 SASEGT. The CDR3 loop is CASSSQGADTEAFF. The CDR3 DNA reads TGTGCCAGCAGTTCACAGGGGGCCGACACTGAAGCTTTCTTT.

This sequence joins TRBV18 and TRBJ2-7; TRBD1 agrees at 7 bases. Trimming at V came to 6 bases and at J to 3 bases, leaving 11 bases not matched to a gene. The CDR3 is 15 residues long. Germline loops: CDR1 KGHSH, CDR2 LQKENI. The CDR3: CASSLSTGVSYEQYF. CDR3 coding DNA: TGTGCCAGCTCTCTGAGTACAGGGGTGAGCTACGAGCAGTACTTC.

Only a few counts were recorded for this clone. Within the sample, other DNA sequences also encode this same CDR3. V usage is TRBV18 and J usage is TRBJ1-2, with unresolved D. Germline lookup yields CDR1 KGHSH and CDR2 LQKENI. There are 13 residues in the CDR3. Trimming pared 1 base from V and 9 bases from J, leaving 12 bases between. CDR3 sequence (DNA): TGTGCCAGCTCACCACAGGGAGCTATGCGCTACACCTTC. It encodes CASSPQGAMRYTF.

The V gene is TRBV5-1, the J gene TRBJ2-1, with 7 bases that match TRBD2. Germline CDR1 is SGHRS and CDR2 is YFSETQ. This CDR3 has 15 residues. Trimming took 5 bases from V and 4 from J; bases not matched to a gene: 9. The CDR3 DNA sequence: TGCGCCAGCAGTTCGCTAGCGGACAAATACAATGAGCAGTTCTTC. This encodes CASSSLADKYNEQFF.

Only one count was recorded for this clone. The rearrangement joins TRBV11-2 to TRBJ2-1; 7 bases agree with TRBD2. With 1 base clipped from V and 4 bases from J, the junction kept 7 bases outside the gene matches. This CDR3 spans 16 amino acids. Germline assignment: CDR1 SGHAT and CDR2 FQNNGV. CDR3 coding DNA: TGTGCCAGCAGCTTAGTGTCGGGGGGTTCTTACAATGAGCAGTTCTTC. This codes for CASSLVSGGSYNEQFF. Complete variable domain (other parts from reference TRBV11-2 and TRBJ2-1): EAGVAQSPRYKIIEKRQSVAFWCNPISGHATLYWYQQILGQGPKLLIQFQNNGVVDDSQLPKDRFSAERLKGVDSTLKIQPAKLEDSAVYLCASSLVSGGSYNEQFFGPGTRLTVL.

The sample holds a few counts of this clone. The chain couples TRBV2 to TRBJ2-1; D remains ambiguous. This CDR3 has 14 residues. Trimming removed 6 bases at V and 8 bases at J, with 17 bases between. Per germline, CDR1 SNHLY and CDR2 FYNNEI. The CDR3 DNA reads as TGTGCCAGCAGGAACGAGCTCCCGGCGGATGAGCAGTTCTTC. Its protein product is CASRNELPADEQFF.

The chain links TRBV28 to TRBJ2-1, with 10 nucleotides matching TRBD2. CDR3 length equals 14 residues. Trimming removed 5 bases from V and 4 bases from J; junction bases left unmatched: 2. The germline V gene has CDR1 MDHEN and CDR2 SYDVKM. CDR3 in DNA: TGTGCCAGCAGTCGGACTAGCGGTTACAATGAGCAGTTCTTC. Translated: CASSRTSGYNEQFF.

The gene calls are TRBV29-1 and TRBJ2-5; maybe TRBD1 (6 bases). CDR3 length equals 12 residues. Trimming left V 4 bases short and J 5 bases short, with 11 bases between. From germline, CDR1 is SQVTM and CDR2 ANQGSEA. Written as DNA, the CDR3 is TGCAGCGTTGGACAGGAGATGGAGACCCAGTACTTC. Its translation: CSVGQEMETQYF.

V usage is TRBV15 and J usage is TRBJ2-7, with a possible D match to TRBD1 (6 bases). CDR1 and CDR2 (germline): LNHNV, YYDKDF (reference sequence). This CDR3 contains 12 residues. With 4 bases removed from V and 7 bases from J, the gap between germline ends came to 11 bases. The CDR3 here is CATSKTGREQYF. Here the CDR3 DNA reads TGTGCCACCAGCAAGACAGGTCGGGAGCAGTACTTC.

This chain links TRBV6-6 with TRBJ1-1, with 12 bases that match TRBD1. The CDR3 contains 16 residues. Germline CDR1 reads MNHNY; CDR2 reads SVGAGI (reference sequence). V lost 7 bases and J lost 6; bases outside the gene matches: 12. CDR3: CASTPDGTGGFSEAFF. In DNA, the CDR3 is TGTGCCAGCACACCCGACGGGACAGGGGGCTTTTCTGAAGCTTTCTTT.

This chain connects TRBV19 to TRBJ2-7; 14 positions agree with TRBD2. V shed 3 bases and J 4 bases; nucleotides not matched to a gene: 5. CDR3 length equals 16 residues. Looked up from germline, CDR1 is LNHDA and CDR2 is SQIVND (reference sequence). CDR3 residues: CASSMRGLAGEYEQYF. The CDR3 region has the DNA TGTGCCAGTAGTATGAGGGGACTAGCGGGAGAATACGAGCAGTACTTC.